This TCR beta chain came from a study of blood T cell repertoires in COVID-19. Study context: COVID-19 samples, acute and convalescent, were from the United States, Italy and Spain.

TCRdb keeps only in-frame clones here, not all; method: immunoSEQ multiplex PCR. Found here are fewer than 350,000 clones, 70% to 90% of them singletons; the top ten hold just over 7%. The CDR3 consists of 14 residues. From germline, CDR1 is SGHAT and CDR2 FQNNGV. V was shortened by 4 bases and J by 6 bases, with 16 bases between the two germline ends. The chain carries TRBV11-2 and TRBJ2-7, with TRBD1 as a possible D gene (5 bases). Sequencing was done on a sample of peripheral blood. The sequence derives from a human donor in a cohort sampled during active COVID-19. CDR3 sequence reads: CASSSQGHSTEQYF. The CDR3, as DNA: TGTGCCAGCAGCTCCCAAGGACATTCGACCGAGCAGTACTTC.